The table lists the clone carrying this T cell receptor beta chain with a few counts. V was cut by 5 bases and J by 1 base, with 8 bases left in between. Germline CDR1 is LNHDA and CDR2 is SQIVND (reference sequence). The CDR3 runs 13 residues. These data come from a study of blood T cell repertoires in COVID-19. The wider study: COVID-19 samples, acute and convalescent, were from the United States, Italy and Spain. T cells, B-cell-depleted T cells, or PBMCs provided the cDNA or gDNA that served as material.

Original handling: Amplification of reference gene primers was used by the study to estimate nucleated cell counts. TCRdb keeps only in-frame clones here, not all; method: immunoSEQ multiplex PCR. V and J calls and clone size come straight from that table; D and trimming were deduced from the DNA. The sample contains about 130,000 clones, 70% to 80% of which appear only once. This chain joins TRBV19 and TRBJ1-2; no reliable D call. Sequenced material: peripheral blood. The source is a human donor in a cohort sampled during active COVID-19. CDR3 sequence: CASSVGDNYGYTF. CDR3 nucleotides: TGTGCCAGTAGTGTTGGAGATAACTATGGCTACACCTTC.